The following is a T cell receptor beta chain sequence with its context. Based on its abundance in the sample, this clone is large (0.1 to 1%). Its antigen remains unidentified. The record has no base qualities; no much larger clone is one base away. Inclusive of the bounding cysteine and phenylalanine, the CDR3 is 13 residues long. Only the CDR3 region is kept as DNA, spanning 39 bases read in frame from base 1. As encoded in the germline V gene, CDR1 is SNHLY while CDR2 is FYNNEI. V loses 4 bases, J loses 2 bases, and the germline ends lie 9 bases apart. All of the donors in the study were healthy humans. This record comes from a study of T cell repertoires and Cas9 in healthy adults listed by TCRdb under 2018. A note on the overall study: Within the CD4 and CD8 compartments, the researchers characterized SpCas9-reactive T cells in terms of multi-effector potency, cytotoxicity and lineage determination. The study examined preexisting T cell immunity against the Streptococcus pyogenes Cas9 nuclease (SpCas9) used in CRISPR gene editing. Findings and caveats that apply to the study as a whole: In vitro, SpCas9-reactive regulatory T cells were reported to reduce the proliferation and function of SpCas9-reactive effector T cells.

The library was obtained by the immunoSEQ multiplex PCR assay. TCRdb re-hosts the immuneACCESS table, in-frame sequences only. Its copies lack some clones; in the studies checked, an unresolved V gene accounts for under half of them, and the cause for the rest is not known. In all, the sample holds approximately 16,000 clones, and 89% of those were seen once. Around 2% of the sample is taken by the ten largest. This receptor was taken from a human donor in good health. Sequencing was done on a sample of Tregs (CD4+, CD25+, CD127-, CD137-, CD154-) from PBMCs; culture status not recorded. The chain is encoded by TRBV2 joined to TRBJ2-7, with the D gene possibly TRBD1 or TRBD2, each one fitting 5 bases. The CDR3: CASSVQGPYEQYF. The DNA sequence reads TGTGCCAGCAGTGTGCAGGGACCCTACGAGCAGTACTTC.